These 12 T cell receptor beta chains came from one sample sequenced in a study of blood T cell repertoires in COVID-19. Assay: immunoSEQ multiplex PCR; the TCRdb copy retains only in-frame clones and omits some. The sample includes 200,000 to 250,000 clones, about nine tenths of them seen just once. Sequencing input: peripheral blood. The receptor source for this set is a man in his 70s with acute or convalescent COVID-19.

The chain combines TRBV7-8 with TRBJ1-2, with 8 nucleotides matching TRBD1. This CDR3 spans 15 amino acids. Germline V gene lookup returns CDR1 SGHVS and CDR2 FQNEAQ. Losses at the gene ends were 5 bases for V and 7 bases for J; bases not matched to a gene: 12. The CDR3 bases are TGTGCCAGCAGCGCAGCCTACCAGGGGGCAGGTGGCTACACCTTC. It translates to CASSAAYQGAGGYTF.

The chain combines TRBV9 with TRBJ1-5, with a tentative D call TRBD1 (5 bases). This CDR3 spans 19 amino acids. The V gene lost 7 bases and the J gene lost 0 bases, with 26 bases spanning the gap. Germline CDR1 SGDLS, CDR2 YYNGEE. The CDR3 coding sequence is TGTGCCAGCCCATTTGCAGCAGTGGTCCAGGGCGATAGCAATCAGCCCCAGCATTTT. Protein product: CASPFAAVVQGDSNQPQHF.

The CDR3 DNA reads as TGTGCCAGCAGCCGTAGCGGGAACACCTACGAGCAGTACTTC. It translates to CASSRSGNTYEQYF. The chain recombines TRBV3-1 (or the pseudogene TRBV3-2) with TRBJ2-7; 8 bases agree with TRBD2. The CDR3 is made up of 14 amino acids. The V segment lost 4 bases and the J segment 2 bases; nucleotides outside the gene matches: 4. Germline V gene lookup returns CDR1 LGHDT and CDR2 YNNKEL (reference sequence).

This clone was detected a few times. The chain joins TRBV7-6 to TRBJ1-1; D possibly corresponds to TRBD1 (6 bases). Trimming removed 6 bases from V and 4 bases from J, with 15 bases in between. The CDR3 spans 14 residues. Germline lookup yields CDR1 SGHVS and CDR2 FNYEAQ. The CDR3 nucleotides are TGTGCCAGCAGTTCTGGGGGCTCAGGCACTGAAGCTTTCTTT. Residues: CASSSGGSGTEAFF. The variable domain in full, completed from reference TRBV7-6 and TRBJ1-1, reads GAGVSQSPRYKVTKRGQDVALRCDPISGHVSLYWYRQALGQGPEFLTYFNYEAQQDKSGLPNDRFSAERPEGSISTLTIQRTEQRDSAMYRCASSSGGSGTEAFFGQGTRLTVV.

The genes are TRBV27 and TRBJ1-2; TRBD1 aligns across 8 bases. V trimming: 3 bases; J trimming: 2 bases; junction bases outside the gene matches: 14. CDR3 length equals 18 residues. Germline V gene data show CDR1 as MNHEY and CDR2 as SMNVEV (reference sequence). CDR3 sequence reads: CASSLGGDRRIRNYGYTF. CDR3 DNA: TGTGCCAGCAGTTTGGGGGGGGACAGGAGAATCCGAAACTATGGCTACACCTTC.

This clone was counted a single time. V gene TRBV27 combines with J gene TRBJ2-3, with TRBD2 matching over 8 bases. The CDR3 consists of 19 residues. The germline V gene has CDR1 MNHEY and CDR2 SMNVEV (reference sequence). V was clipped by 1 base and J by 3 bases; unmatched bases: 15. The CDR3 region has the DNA TGTGCCAGCAGTTTATGGCCCCCTTCAGCCCGGGGGGGAACAGATACGCAGTATTTT. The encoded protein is CASSLWPPSARGGTDTQYF.

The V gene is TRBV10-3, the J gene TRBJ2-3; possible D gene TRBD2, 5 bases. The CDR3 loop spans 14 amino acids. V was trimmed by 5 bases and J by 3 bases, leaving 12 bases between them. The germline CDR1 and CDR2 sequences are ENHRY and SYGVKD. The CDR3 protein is CAISTSGDTDTQYF. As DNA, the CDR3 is TGTGCCATCAGTACCAGCGGAGATACAGATACGCAGTATTTT.

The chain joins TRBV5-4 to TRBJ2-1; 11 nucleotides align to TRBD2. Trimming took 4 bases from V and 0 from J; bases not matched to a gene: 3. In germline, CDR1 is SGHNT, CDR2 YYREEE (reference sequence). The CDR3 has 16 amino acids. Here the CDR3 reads CASSPGTSGSYNEQFF. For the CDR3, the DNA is TGTGCCAGCAGCCCTGGGACTAGCGGCTCCTACAATGAGCAGTTCTTC.

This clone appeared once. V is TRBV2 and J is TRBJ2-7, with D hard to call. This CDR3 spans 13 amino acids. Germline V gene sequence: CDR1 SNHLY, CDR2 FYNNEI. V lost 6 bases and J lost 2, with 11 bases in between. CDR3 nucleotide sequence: TGTGCCAGCAGCCCCGCAGGCCCCTACGAGCAGTACTTC. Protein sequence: CASSPAGPYEQYF. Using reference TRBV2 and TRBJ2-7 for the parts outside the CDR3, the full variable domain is EPEVTQTPSHQVTQMGQEVILRCVPISNHLYFYWYRQILGQKVEFLVSFYNNEISEKSEIFDDQFSVERPDGSNFTLKIRSTKLEDSAMYFCASSPAGPYEQYFGPGTRLTVT.

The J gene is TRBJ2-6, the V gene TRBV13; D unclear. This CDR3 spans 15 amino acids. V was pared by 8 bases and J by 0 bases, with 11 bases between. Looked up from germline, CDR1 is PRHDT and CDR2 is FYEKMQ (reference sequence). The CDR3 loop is CASHPSGSGANVLTF. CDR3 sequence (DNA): TGTGCCAGCCACCCTTCCGGCTCTGGGGCCAACGTCCTGACTTTC.

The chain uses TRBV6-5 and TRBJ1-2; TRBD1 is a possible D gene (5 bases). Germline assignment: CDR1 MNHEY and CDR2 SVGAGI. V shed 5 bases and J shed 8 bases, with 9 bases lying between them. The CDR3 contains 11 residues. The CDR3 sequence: CASSTRTGYTF. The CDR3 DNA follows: TGTGCCAGCAGTACAAGGACAGGCTACACCTTC.

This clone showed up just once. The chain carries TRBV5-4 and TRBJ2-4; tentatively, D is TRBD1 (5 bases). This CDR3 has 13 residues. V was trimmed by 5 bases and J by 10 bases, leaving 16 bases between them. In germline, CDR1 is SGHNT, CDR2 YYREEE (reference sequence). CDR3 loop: CASSLPSGQIQYF. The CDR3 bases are TGTGCCAGCAGTTTGCCCTCAGGGCAGATTCAGTACTTC.